This T cell receptor (beta chain) was sequenced during a study of shared clonotypes between healthy human individuals. Across the whole study: Per-donor plates numbered three CD4 naive, three CD4 memory, two CD8 naive and one CD8 memory.

Naive CD45RA+ and memory CD45RA-negative subsets were split from CD4+ cells. Sorted subsets were amplified in replicate PCRs using 200 ng DNA, approximately 30,000 T cell genomes. In the source study's methods: ImmunoSEQ gave junction-only sequences without quality scores, so filtering differed. Produced via immunoSEQ multiplex PCR; TCRdb's table is partial and in-frame only. V and J calls and clone size come straight from that table; D and trimming were deduced from the DNA. The table includes about 2 million clones, 85% to 95% detected once. After removal of 8 bases from V and 0 bases from J, the junction contained 6 bases not matched to a gene. Germline V CDR1 and CDR2: MNHNS, SASEGT. The CDR3 length is 15 residues.

The source of this sequence is a young man in good health. The specimen sequenced was naive CD4+ T cells sorted from blood. The subset denotes: CD45RA+ positively selected. The J gene is TRBJ2-2, the V gene TRBV6-1; 7 positions agree with TRBD1. Here the CDR3 reads CASYPGQANTGELFF. DNA for the CDR3: TGTGCCAGCTACCCCGGACAGGCGAACACCGGGGAGCTGTTTTTT.